This entry lists 3 T cell receptor beta chains sequenced from one sample in a study of cytomegalovirus exposure and HLA in healthy donors (dated by TCRdb to the late 2010s). Library prep was done by the immunoSEQ multiplex PCR assay. A mixture of 60 forward primers for TCR Vbeta segments and 13 reverse primers for TCR Jbeta segments was used in the multiplex PCR. Held by TCRdb, this immuneACCESS table contains in-frame sequences only and omits some clones. Under half of the omission traces to an unresolved V gene where checked; the cause of the rest is unknown. The sample yields approximately 130,000 clones; around 70% were counted once. The ten largest clonotypes hold roughly 3.1% of the sample. The source material was PBMCs. These receptors were collected from a man under 40 in good health and CMV-seronegative.

This clone is medium-sized. V gene TRBV4-3 combines with J gene TRBJ2-5, with D possibly being TRBD2 (5 bases). V shed 2 bases and J shed 7 bases, with 8 bases lying between them. Germline V gives CDR1 LGHNA, CDR2 YSLEER. This CDR3 is 12 amino acids long. The CDR3 sequence: CASSQTRGTQYF. CDR3 in DNA: TGCGCCAGCAGCCAAACCCGGGGGACCCAGTACTTC.

The V gene is TRBV11-3, the J gene TRBJ1-1, with TRBD1 as a possible D gene (5 bases). V was cut by 4 bases and J by 7 bases, with 10 bases left in between. Germline loops: CDR1 SGHNT, CDR2 YENEEA. CDR3 length: 12 residues. Here the CDR3 reads CASSWGVGEAFF. CDR3 in DNA: TGTGCCAGCAGCTGGGGGGTCGGTGAAGCTTTCTTT.

V and J are TRBV2 and TRBJ2-7; 11 bases align to TRBD2. CDR1 and CDR2 (germline): SNHLY, FYNNEI. Trimming took 2 bases from V and 4 from J; bases not matched to a gene: 4. CDR3 length equals 15 residues. This CDR3 is CASSEWSSGGYEQYF. CDR3 bases: TGTGCCAGCAGTGAATGGTCTAGCGGGGGGTACGAGCAGTACTTC.